This T cell receptor beta chain was observed in a study of control samples from healthy donors and cancer patients. The CDR3 spans 13 residues. The V end was cut by 1 base, the J end by 1 base, with 4 bases between. The V gene's germline CDR1 is KGHSH and CDR2 LQKENI. The repertoire was sequenced with immunoSEQ multiplex PCR; TCRdb's copy has only in-frame clones and lacks some. The data show roughly 40,000 clones, roughly nine tenths seen once. The chain joins TRBV18 to TRBJ1-1; D unclear. This TCR was sampled from a woman between 45 and 60 years old in good health. Sequencing was performed on blood. CDR3 sequence (DNA): TGTGCCAGCTCACCACTGCCGAACACTGAAGCTTTCTTT. Encoded protein: CASSPLPNTEAFF. Together with reference TRBV18 and TRBJ1-1, the CDR3 gives the full variable domain: NAGVMQNPRHLVRRRGQEARLRCSPMKGHSHVYWYRQLPEEGLKFMVYLQKENIIDESGMPKERFSAEFPKEGPSILRIQQVVRGDSAAYFCASSPLPNTEAFFGQGTRLTVV.